This TCR beta chain was captured by sequencing in a study of T cell repertoires in cytomegalovirus infection. At the level of the study: Both a matching HLA type and CMV infection were indicated by public TCR beta signatures.

Study-level findings and limits: HLA-C-restricted, CMV-specific TCR beta clonotypes were dominant ex vivo. Carriers of CMV plus the relevant HLA were identified by cumulative public TCR beta family frequency.

TCRdb used MiXCR to reprocess the reads, holding one entry per CDR3 protein. The table shows some 130,000 distinct CDR3 sequences, with approximately 9.2% occurring only once. This clonotype has at least ten counts. The antigen is undetermined. V lost 4 bases to trimming and J lost 7 bases; unmatched junction nucleotides: 9. From germline, CDR1 is SQVTM and CDR2 ANQGSEA. This CDR3 has 15 amino acids. What was sequenced was PBMCs. The J gene is TRBJ2-2, the V gene TRBV29-1; 10 bases are shared with TRBD2. The clonotype originates from a human donor in good health (CMV status not recorded). Some clones in this sample may be carry-over from other donors' samples. CDR3 nucleotide sequence: TGCAGCGTTGTCCGGACTAGCGGCAGTAGCGGGGAGCTGTTTTTT. This encodes CSVVRTSGSSGELFF.